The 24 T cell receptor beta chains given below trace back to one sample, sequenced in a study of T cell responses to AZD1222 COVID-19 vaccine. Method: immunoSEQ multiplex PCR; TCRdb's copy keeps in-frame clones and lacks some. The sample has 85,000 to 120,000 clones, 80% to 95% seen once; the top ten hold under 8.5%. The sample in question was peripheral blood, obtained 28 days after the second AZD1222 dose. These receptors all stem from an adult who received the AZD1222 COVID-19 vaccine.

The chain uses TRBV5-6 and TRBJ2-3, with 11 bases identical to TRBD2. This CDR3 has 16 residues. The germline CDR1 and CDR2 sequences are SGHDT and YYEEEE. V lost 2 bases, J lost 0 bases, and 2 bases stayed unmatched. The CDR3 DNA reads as TGTGCCAGCAGCTTACGGACTAGCGGGAGCACAGATACGCAGTATTTT. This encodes CASSLRTSGSTDTQYF.

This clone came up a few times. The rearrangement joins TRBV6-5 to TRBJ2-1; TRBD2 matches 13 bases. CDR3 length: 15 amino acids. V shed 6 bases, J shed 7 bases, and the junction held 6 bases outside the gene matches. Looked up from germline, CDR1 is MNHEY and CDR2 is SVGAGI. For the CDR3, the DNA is TGTGCCAGCAGCCAGACTAGCGGGGGGAGAAATGAGCAGTTCTTC. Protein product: CASSQTSGGRNEQFF.

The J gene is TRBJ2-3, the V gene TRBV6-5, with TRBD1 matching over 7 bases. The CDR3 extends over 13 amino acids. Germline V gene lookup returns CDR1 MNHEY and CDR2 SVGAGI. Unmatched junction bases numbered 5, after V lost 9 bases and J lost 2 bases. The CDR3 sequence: CASGTEITDTQYF. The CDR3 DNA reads TGTGCCAGTGGGACAGAGATCACAGATACGCAGTATTTT.

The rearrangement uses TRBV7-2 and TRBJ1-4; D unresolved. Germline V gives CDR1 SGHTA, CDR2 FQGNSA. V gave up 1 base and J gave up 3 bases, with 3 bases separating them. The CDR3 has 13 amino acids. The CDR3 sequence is CASSLEANEKLFF. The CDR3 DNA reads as TGTGCCAGCAGCTTAGAGGCTAATGAAAAACTGTTTTTT.

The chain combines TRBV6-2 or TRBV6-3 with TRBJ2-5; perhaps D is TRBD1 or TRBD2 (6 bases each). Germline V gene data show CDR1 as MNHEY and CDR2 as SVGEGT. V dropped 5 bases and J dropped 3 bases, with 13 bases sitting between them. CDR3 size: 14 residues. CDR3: CASSLQGGKETQYF. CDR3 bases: TGTGCCAGCAGTCTACAGGGAGGTAAAGAGACCCAGTACTTC.

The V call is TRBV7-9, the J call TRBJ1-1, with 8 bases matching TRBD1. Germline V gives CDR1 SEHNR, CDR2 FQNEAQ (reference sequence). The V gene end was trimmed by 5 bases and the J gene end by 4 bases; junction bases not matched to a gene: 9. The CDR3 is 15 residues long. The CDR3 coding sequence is TGTGCCAGCAGCGCCCCCAGGGGGCCGAGCACTGAAGCTTTCTTT. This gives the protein CASSAPRGPSTEAFF. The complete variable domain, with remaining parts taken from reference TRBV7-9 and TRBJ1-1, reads DTGVSQNPRHKITKRGQNVTFRCDPISEHNRLYWYRQTLGQGPEFLTYFQNEAQLEKSRLLSDRFSAERPKGSFSTLEIQRTEQGDSAMYLCASSAPRGPSTEAFFGQGTRLTVV.

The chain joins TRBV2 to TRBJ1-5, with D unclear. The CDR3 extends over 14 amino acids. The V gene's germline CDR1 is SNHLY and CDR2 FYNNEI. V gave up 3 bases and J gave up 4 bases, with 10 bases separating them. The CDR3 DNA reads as TGTGCCAGCAGTGATGGGAGGCGGAATCAGCCCCAGCATTTT. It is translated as CASSDGRRNQPQHF. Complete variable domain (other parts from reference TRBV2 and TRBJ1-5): EPEVTQTPSHQVTQMGQEVILRCVPISNHLYFYWYRQILGQKVEFLVSFYNNEISEKSEIFDDQFSVERPDGSNFTLKIRSTKLEDSAMYFCASSDGRRNQPQHFGDGTRLSIL.

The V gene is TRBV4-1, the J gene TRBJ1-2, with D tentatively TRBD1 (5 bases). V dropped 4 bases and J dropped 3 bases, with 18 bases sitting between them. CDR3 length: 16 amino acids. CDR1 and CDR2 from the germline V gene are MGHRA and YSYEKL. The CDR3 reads CASSPKVDSKDYGYTF. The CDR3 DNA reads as TGCGCCAGCAGCCCTAAGGTAGACAGCAAAGACTATGGCTACACCTTC.

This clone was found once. The CDR3 spells CASRRGDRENSPLHF. In DNA, the CDR3 is TGTGCCAGCAGGAGGGGGGACAGGGAAAATTCACCCCTCCACTTT. This chain joins TRBV2 and TRBJ1-6, with TRBD1 identical over 9 bases. Trimming cost V 6 bases and J 7 bases; bases outside gene matches: 7. The length of the CDR3 is 15 residues. Per the germline V gene, CDR1 is SNHLY and CDR2 is FYNNEI.

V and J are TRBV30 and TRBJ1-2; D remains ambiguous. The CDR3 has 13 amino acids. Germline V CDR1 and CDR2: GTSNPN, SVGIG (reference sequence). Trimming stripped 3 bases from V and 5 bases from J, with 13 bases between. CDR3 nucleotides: TGTGCCTGGAGCGGGTCCCGAATTTATGGCTACACCTTC. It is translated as CAWSGSRIYGYTF.

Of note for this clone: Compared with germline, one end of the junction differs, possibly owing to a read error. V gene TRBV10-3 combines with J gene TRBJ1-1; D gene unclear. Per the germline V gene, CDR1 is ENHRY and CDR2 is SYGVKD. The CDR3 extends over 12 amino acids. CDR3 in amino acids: CAISESGGSKIF. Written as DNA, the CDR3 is TGTGCCATCAGTGAGTCAGGAGGCAGCAAAATCTTT.

CDR3 protein: CASNQPPGGTEAFF. The CDR3 nucleotides read TGTGCCAGCAACCAACCTCCTGGGGGCACCGAAGCTTTCTTT. The V gene is TRBV28, the J gene TRBJ1-1; maybe TRBD1 (6 bases). Germline CDR1 is MDHEN and CDR2 is SYDVKM. V was trimmed by 7 bases and J by 8 bases, leaving 20 bases between them. This CDR3 spans 14 amino acids.

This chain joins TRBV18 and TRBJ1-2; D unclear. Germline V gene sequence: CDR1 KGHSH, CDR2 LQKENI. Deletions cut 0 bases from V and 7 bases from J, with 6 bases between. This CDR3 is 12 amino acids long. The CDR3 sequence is CASSPPVGGYTF. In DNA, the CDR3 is TGTGCCAGCTCACCACCGGTGGGTGGCTACACCTTC.

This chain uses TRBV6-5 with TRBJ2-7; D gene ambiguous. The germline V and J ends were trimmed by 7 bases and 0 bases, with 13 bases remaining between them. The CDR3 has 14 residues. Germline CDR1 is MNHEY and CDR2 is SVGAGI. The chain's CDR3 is CASNGLSGSYEQYF. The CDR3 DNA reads TGTGCCAGCAACGGTTTATCGGGCTCCTACGAGCAGTACTTC.

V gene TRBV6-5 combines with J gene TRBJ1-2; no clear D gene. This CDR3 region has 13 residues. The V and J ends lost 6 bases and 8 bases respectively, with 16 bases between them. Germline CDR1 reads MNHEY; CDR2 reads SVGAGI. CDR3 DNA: TGTGCCAGCAGCCGTCTTGGTCTTCCCGGCTACACCTTC. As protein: CASSRLGLPGYTF.

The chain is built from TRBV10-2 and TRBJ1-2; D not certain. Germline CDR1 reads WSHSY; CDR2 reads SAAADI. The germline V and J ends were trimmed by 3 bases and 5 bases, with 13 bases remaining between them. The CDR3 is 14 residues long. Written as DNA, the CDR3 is TGCGCCAGCAGTGAACCGGTCCGAGGATATGGCTACACCTTC. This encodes CASSEPVRGYGYTF.

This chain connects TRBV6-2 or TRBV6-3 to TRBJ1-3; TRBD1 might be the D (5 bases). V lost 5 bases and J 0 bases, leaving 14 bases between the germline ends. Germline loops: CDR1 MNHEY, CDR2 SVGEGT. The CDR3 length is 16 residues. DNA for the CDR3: TGTGCCAGCAGTCCCGGGACCTTCCACTCTGGAAACACCATATATTTT. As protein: CASSPGTFHSGNTIYF.

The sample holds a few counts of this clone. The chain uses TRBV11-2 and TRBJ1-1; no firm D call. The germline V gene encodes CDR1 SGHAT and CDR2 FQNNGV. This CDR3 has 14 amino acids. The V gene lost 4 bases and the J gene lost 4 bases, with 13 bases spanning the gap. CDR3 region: CASSSTPPGTEAFF. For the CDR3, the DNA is TGTGCCAGCAGCTCGACTCCTCCCGGCACTGAAGCTTTCTTT.

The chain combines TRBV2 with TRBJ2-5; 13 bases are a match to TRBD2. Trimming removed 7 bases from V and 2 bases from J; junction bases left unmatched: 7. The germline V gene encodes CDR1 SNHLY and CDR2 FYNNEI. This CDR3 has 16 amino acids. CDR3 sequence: CASTTGLAGTQETQYF. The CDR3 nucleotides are TGTGCCAGCACCACGGGACTAGCGGGGACACAAGAGACCCAGTACTTC.

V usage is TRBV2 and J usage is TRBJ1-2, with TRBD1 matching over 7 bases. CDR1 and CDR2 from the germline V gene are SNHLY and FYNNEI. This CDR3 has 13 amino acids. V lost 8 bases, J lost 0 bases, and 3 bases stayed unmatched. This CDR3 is CASGTDSNYGYTF. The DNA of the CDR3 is TGTGCCAGCGGGACAGATTCTAACTATGGCTACACCTTC.

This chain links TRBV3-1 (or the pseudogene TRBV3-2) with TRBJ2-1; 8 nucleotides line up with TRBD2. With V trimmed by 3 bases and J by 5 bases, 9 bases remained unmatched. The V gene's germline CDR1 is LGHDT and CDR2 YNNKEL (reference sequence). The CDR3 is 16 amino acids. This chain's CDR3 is CASSQEPGTRDNEQFF. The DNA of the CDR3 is TGTGCCAGCAGCCAGGAACCCGGGACTAGAGACAATGAGCAGTTCTTC.

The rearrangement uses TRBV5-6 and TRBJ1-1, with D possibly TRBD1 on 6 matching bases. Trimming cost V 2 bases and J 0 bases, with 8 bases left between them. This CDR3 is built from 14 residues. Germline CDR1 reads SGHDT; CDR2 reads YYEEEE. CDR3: CASSFGQMNTEAFF. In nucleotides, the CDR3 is TGTGCCAGCAGCTTCGGACAGATGAACACTGAAGCTTTCTTT.

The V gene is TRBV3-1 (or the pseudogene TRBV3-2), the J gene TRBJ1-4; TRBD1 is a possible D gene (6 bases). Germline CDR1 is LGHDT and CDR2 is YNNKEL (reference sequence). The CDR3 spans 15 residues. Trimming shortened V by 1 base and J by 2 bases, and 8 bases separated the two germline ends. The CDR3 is CASSQGGHTNEKLFF. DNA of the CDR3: TGTGCCAGCAGCCAAGGGGGACACACTAATGAAAAACTGTTTTTT.

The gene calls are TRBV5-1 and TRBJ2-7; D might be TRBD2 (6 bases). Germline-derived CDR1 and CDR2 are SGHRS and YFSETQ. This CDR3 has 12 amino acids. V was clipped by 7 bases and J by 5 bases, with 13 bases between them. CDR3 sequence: CASSEGSHEQYF. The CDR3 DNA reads TGCGCCAGCTCGGAGGGGAGCCACGAGCAGTACTTC. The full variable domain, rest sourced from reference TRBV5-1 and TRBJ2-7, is KAGVTQTPRYLIKTRGQQVTLSCSPISGHRSVSWYQQTPGQGLQFLFEYFSETQRNKGNFPGRFSGRQFSNSRSEMNVSTLELGDSALYLCASSEGSHEQYFGPGTRLTVT.